This T cell receptor (beta chain) is drawn from a study of shared clonotypes between healthy human individuals (dated by TCRdb to 2018 to 2021). At the level of the whole study: Two women and a few men aged 18 to 49 years were included in the cohort. For each donor, three plates each were used for CD4 naive and CD4 memory, two plates were used for CD8 naive, and one plate was used for CD8 memory. To estimate repertoire size and how much clonotype sharing occurs between individuals, the study deeply sequenced the blood TCR repertoires of 4 to 6 healthy adults. Libraries were prepared and TCR repertoires were sequenced by different laboratories using diverse techniques, in order to increase sequencing depth and limit assay-specific biases. Between about 0.85 and 8.9 billion PBMCs per donor were obtained by leukapheresis.

What the authors observed across the whole study: Incomplete sequencing was indicated by rarefaction of sorted-subset datasets, despite the large sequencing depth. Clonotypes shared by all four sorted-subset donors showed higher generation probabilities than non-shared clonotypes. Pairwise subsampling indicated that sequencing depth was expected to affect the degree of clonotype sharing among donors. Because the study included only a small number of donors, the genetic and exposure-history diversity represented was limited. Estimated clonotype richness was generally larger for naive than for memory subsets. Sampling was limited to blood, and TCR repertoires in tissue likely differ from TCR repertoires in blood. Approximately 5% of naive CD4, 3.5% of naive CD8, around 2.3% of memory CD4, and roughly 0.4% of memory CD8 clonotypes were shared across several donors.

In the case of this clone: This receptor's antigen is unknown. Base qualities are not provided; no much larger clone lies one nucleotide away.

Using the deep immunoSEQ assay, TCR CDR3 regions were amplified from genomic DNA by multiplex PCR. Extracted genomic DNA from each cell subset was distributed evenly across all wells of several immunoSEQ 96-well plates, and each plate was treated as a replicate. Each replicate PCR for sorted subsets received around 0.2 ug genomic DNA, equal to roughly 33,000 T cell genomes. The purified libraries were quantified using a Qubit 3.0 fluorometer, sized with a Bioanalyzer 2100, and then quantified again using the KAPA Library Quantification kit. Every immunoSEQ 96-well plate was sequenced on a separate single-read 150-cycle Illumina NextSeq 550 flow cell. Per the source publication's procedure: Because the immunoSEQ output held only junctional sequences and lacked quality scores, the filtering could not match the filtering applied to full-length reads. To assign V/J genes and CDR3, sequences were annotated using PyIR, a Python wrapper for IgBLAST v1.9, with IMGT germline references. Reads were removed for weak V/J assignments (E-value above 1e-6), missing CDR3, stop codons, out-of-frame junctions, or ambiguous translated residues. A V3J clonotype was defined by an identical inferred V gene, J gene, and CDR3 amino acid sequence. Percentage overlap between repertoires was calculated by dividing the number of shared unique clonotypes by the size of the smaller repertoire. Three approaches were used to assess repertoire richness: RTK rarefaction, the Chao1 estimator, and Recon v2.1 estimates of unobserved clonotypes. OLGA was used to compute generation probabilities for all TCRbeta clonotypes that the gDNA method yielded from a few donors. In its TCRdb copy, this immuneACCESS table keeps in-frame sequences only and misses some clones. Where compared with another copy, unresolved V genes explain less than half of these, and the others have no known cause. V, J and clone size are taken as reported in that table, and D and trimming were inferred from the DNA itself. Across this sample there are over 1.4 million clones, with approximately 96% seen only once. The leading ten clones occupy approximately 1.1% of the sample.

The CDR3 has 17 amino acids, counting the end cysteine and phenylalanine. Solely the CDR3 DNA is kept, with 51 bases framed from the first base. The germline V gene (reference sequence) gives CDR1 as SEHNR and CDR2 as FQNEAQ. Trimmed from V: 1 base; trimmed from J: 0 bases; junction bases lacking a gene match: 8. Healthy HIV-negative adults with no recently reported acute infections or vaccinations were included as donors. All donors were Caucasian adults living in Nashville, Tennessee, USA. CD4+ T cells were enriched by magnetic negative selection, after which naive cells were positively selected on CD45RA and the negative fraction was taken as the memory subset. After blood collection by leukapheresis, PBMCs were isolated using Ficoll-Histopaque density gradient centrifugation and then cryopreserved in the vapor phase of liquid nitrogen. Purity and quantity of every magnetically sorted T cell population were checked by analytical flow cytometry. Genomic DNA was isolated from each sorted fraction and quantified by UV absorbance on a Nanodrop 2000c.

The chain uses TRBV7-9 and TRBJ1-1; 7 junctional bases match TRBD1. The source material was naive CD4+ T cells sorted from blood. In the paper's terms, the cell subset or site label means: CD45RA+ positively selected. The TCR was taken from a man aged 25-45 years in good health. The base sequence is TGTGCCAGCAGCTTAGGACAGGGTTTTTTGGTGAACACTGAAGCTTTCTTT. This sequence encodes CASSLGQGFLVNTEAFF.